Presented here are 3 T cell receptor beta chains from one specimen sequenced in a study of blood T cell repertoires in COVID-19. Clones were sequenced by immunoSEQ multiplex PCR, and TCRdb holds only the in-frame ones, with some missing. The data hold about 190,000 clones, with 65% to 80% observed a single time. The specimen sequenced was peripheral blood. Receptors were obtained from a woman between 50 and 59 years old with acute or convalescent COVID-19.

This clone was counted a few times. The V gene is TRBV18, the J gene TRBJ1-2; unclear D gene. Germline V gene sequence: CDR1 KGHSH, CDR2 LQKENI. V lost 4 bases to trimming and J lost 0 bases, with 9 bases between them. The CDR3 covers 14 residues. The CDR3 reads CASSRGASNYGYTF. The CDR3 DNA reads as TGTGCCAGCTCACGCGGAGCATCTAACTATGGCTACACCTTC. Complete variable domain (other parts from reference TRBV18 and TRBJ1-2): NAGVMQNPRHLVRRRGQEARLRCSPMKGHSHVYWYRQLPEEGLKFMVYLQKENIIDESGMPKERFSAEFPKEGPSILRIQQVVRGDSAAYFCASSRGASNYGYTFGSGTRLTVV.

V is TRBV2 and J is TRBJ2-7; the match to TRBD1 covers 10 bases. Losses at the gene ends were 8 bases for V and 7 bases for J; bases not matched to a gene: 8. Germline V gene sequence: CDR1 SNHLY, CDR2 FYNNEI. This CDR3 is 13 amino acids long. The CDR3 bases are TGTGCCAGCTATGGACAGGGGGTCGGTGAGCAGTACTTC. Residues: CASYGQGVGEQYF. Drawing the rest from reference TRBV2 and TRBJ2-7, the complete variable domain is EPEVTQTPSHQVTQMGQEVILRCVPISNHLYFYWYRQILGQKVEFLVSFYNNEISEKSEIFDDQFSVERPDGSNFTLKIRSTKLEDSAMYFCASYGQGVGEQYFGPGTRLTVT.

The rearrangement joins TRBV28 to TRBJ2-6; 8 bases map to TRBD1. Germline values: CDR1 MDHEN, CDR2 SYDVKM. J lost 0 bases, V lost 1 base, and 5 bases had no gene match. The CDR3 loop spans 18 amino acids. This chain's CDR3 is CASSLSTGASSGANVLTF. CDR3 DNA sequence: TGTGCCAGCAGTTTATCGACAGGGGCCAGCTCTGGGGCCAACGTCCTGACTTTC.